The 32 T cell receptor beta chains below were found in one sample sequenced in a study of response to subunit inactivated influenza vaccine. From the RT-PCR reads, TCRdb called clonotypes with MiXCR, one entry per CDR3 protein. The sample holds 650,000 to 800,000 distinct CDR3 sequences, roughly 20% seen once. This material consisted of PBMCs from blood, taken about 5 days after vaccination. The receptors were gathered from a man in his forties or fifties who received an inactivated influenza vaccine.

There are a few counts of this clonotype. This chain connects TRBV3-1 to TRBJ2-5; the D is unclear. V gave up 7 bases and J gave up 0 bases, with 9 bases separating them. This CDR3 spans 13 amino acids. From germline, CDR1 is LGHDT and CDR2 YNNKEL (reference sequence). The CDR3 reads CASKQPYQETQYF. Written as DNA, the CDR3 is TGTGCCAGCAAACAGCCGTACCAAGAGACCCAGTACTTC.

This clonotype showed up many times. V and J are TRBV10-1 and TRBJ2-7; D may correspond to TRBD1 or TRBD2 (6 bases each). The CDR3 is 15 amino acids. CDR1 and CDR2 (germline): WNHNN, SYGVQD (reference sequence). V was cut by 6 bases and J by 1 base, with 16 bases left in between. Written as DNA, the CDR3 is TGCGCCAGCAGGAGGAGGGGGACACGATCCTACGAGCAGTACTTC. Amino acids: CASRRRGTRSYEQYF.

The chain couples TRBV6-2 or TRBV6-3 to TRBJ2-2; 10 bases are shared with TRBD2. CDR3 length: 17 residues. The germline CDR1 and CDR2 sequences are MNHEY and SVGEGT. Trimming removed 6 bases from V and 0 bases from J; junction bases left unmatched: 7. CDR3 loop: CASRNGLAEPNTGELFF. The DNA for the CDR3 is TGTGCCAGCAGAAATGGACTAGCGGAACCGAACACCGGGGAGCTGTTTTTT.

CDR3 residues: CAISEAGRATGELFF. The CDR3 DNA follows: TGTGCCATCAGTGAGGCCGGGAGGGCCACCGGGGAGCTGTTTTTT. V is TRBV10-3 and J is TRBJ2-2; 8 bases agree with TRBD2. CDR1 ENHRY and CDR2 SYGVKD come from the germline V gene. CDR3 length: 15 amino acids. Losses at the gene ends were 2 bases for V and 4 bases for J; bases not matched to a gene: 3.

This clonotype was observed a few times. This chain connects TRBV29-1 to TRBJ1-5; TRBD1 aligns across 8 bases. Germline assignment: CDR1 SQVTM and CDR2 ANQGSEA. V was pared by 8 bases and J by 5 bases, with 8 bases of the junction left unmatched. The CDR3 has 13 residues. CDR3 sequence reads: CSIPRQGYQPQHF. In nucleotides, the CDR3 is TGCAGCATACCGCGACAGGGGTATCAGCCCCAGCATTTT.

The chain joins TRBV20-1 to TRBJ2-7; 15 bases fit TRBD2. From germline, CDR1 is DFQATT and CDR2 SNEGSKA (reference sequence). The CDR3 has 17 residues. V shed 1 base, J shed 1 base, and the junction held 5 bases outside the gene matches. CDR3 nucleotides: TGCAGTGCTAGAGGGGGACTAGCGGGAGGTCCATCCTACGAGCAGTACTTC. Translating it yields CSARGGLAGGPSYEQYF.

The sample holds a few counts of this clonotype. The J gene is TRBJ2-2, the V gene TRBV5-1, with 8 bases identical to TRBD2. Unmatched junction bases numbered 8, after V lost 2 bases and J lost 5 bases. The CDR3 spans 16 residues. Germline V gene sequence: CDR1 SGHRS, CDR2 YFSETQ. CDR3 sequence: CASSLETSVLTGELFF. DNA of the CDR3: TGCGCCAGCAGCTTAGAGACTAGCGTACTGACCGGGGAGCTGTTTTTT.

The chain joins TRBV28 to TRBJ2-7; tentative D call: TRBD1 (6 bases). There are 16 residues in the CDR3. The germline V gene encodes CDR1 MDHEN and CDR2 SYDVKM. Trimming shortened V by 1 base and J by 2 bases, and 15 bases separated the two germline ends. The CDR3 protein is CASSLLGTQITYEQYF. The CDR3 DNA reads TGTGCCAGCAGTTTATTAGGGACACAGATTACCTACGAGCAGTACTTC. The full variable domain, with the rest looked up from reference TRBV28 and TRBJ2-7, is DVKVTQSSRYLVKRTGEKVFLECVQDMDHENMFWYRQDPGLGLRLIYFSYDVKMKEKGDIPEGYSVSREKKERFSLILESASTNQTSMYLCASSLLGTQITYEQYFGPGTRLTVT.

This clonotype has a count of ten or more. V and J are TRBV12-3 or TRBV12-4 and TRBJ2-2; D is unresolved. Trimming cost V 9 bases and J 7 bases, with 12 bases left between them. The CDR3 is 12 amino acids. CDR3 nucleotide sequence: TGTGCCAGTCTTAGGTGGGGCGGGGAGCTGTTTTTT. This gives the protein CASLRWGGELFF.

Ten or more counts support this clonotype. The chain combines TRBV29-1 with TRBJ2-2; D unclear. Deletions cut 4 bases from V and 3 bases from J, with 6 bases between. This CDR3 comprises 12 residues. The germline gives CDR1 SQVTM, CDR2 ANQGSEA. CDR3 sequence (DNA): TGCAGCGTTGGCCTGCACACCGGGGAGCTGTTTTTT. This translates into CSVGLHTGELFF.

This clonotype was picked up a small number of times. This chain links TRBV5-6 with TRBJ1-1; tentative D call: TRBD1 (6 bases). Trimming took off 4 bases at V and 4 bases at J, with 17 bases between the two ends. The CDR3 covers 15 residues. Germline-derived CDR1 and CDR2 are SGHDT and YYEEEE. Here the CDR3 reads CASSPRGVGVTEAFF. CDR3 DNA: TGTGCCAGCAGCCCTAGGGGGGTCGGGGTCACTGAAGCTTTCTTT.

This clonotype was observed a handful of times. The genes are TRBV29-1 and TRBJ2-7, with TRBD1 identical over 9 bases. The V and J ends lost 0 bases and 0 bases, in that order; junction bases with no gene match: 6. The germline gives CDR1 SQVTM, CDR2 ANQGSEA. The CDR3 spans 16 residues. CDR3 in DNA: TGCAGCGTTGAAGATTCCGGGACAGGGAGCTCCTACGAGCAGTACTTC. It specifies CSVEDSGTGSSYEQYF.

The rearrangement links TRBV3-1 to TRBJ2-7, with 7 bases aligning to TRBD2. The CDR3 is 14 amino acids. From germline, CDR1 is LGHDT and CDR2 YNNKEL (reference sequence). The ends lost 4 bases at V and 2 bases at J; junction bases unmatched: 5. In nucleotides, the CDR3 is TGTGCCAGCAGCCGGGGCGCGGGAGCCTACGAGCAGTACTTC. It is translated as CASSRGAGAYEQYF.

This clonotype has only a few counts. The rearrangement uses TRBV18 and TRBJ1-5, with D possibly TRBD1 on 6 matching bases. CDR1 is KGHSH and CDR2 is LQKENI in the germline V gene. Trimming removed 3 bases at V and 0 bases at J, with 12 bases between. The CDR3 sequence is 16 residues long. The CDR3 region has the DNA TGTGCCAGCTCACCCAGTGGACAGATTAGCAATCAGCCCCAGCATTTT. This gives the protein CASSPSGQISNQPQHF. Based on the CDR3 plus reference TRBV18 and TRBJ1-5, the full variable domain is NAGVMQNPRHLVRRRGQEARLRCSPMKGHSHVYWYRQLPEEGLKFMVYLQKENIIDESGMPKERFSAEFPKEGPSILRIQQVVRGDSAAYFCASSPSGQISNQPQHFGDGTRLSIL.

J is TRBJ2-1 and V is TRBV29-1; 7 bases are shared with TRBD1. Germline V gene lookup returns CDR1 SQVTM and CDR2 ANQGSEA. J lost 4 bases, V lost 7 bases, and 13 bases had no gene match. The CDR3 extends over 15 amino acids. The CDR3 reads CSAGIGDSQYNEQFF. CDR3 coding DNA: TGCAGCGCCGGAATTGGGGACAGCCAATACAATGAGCAGTTCTTC.

This clonotype was observed a handful of times. The rearrangement uses TRBV12-3 or TRBV12-4 and TRBJ1-5, with 9 bases that match TRBD1. The CDR3 sequence is 15 residues long. V was pared by 6 bases and J by 11 bases, with 14 bases of the junction left unmatched. In DNA, the CDR3 is TGTGCCAGCAGGGGGGGACAGGGTCCACTGGGGACCCAGCATTTT. Translation gives CASRGGQGPLGTQHF.

This clonotype was observed a handful of times. The rearrangement uses TRBV20-1 and TRBJ1-2, with D possibly TRBD1 on 6 matching bases. The V end lost 6 bases, the J end lost 1 base, and 15 bases lay between the germline ends. From germline, CDR1 is DFQATT and CDR2 SNEGSKA (reference sequence). This CDR3 comprises 14 residues. The CDR3, as DNA: TGCAGTGCCCAAACGGGGGCCCTTAACTATGGCTACACCTTC. Its protein is CSAQTGALNYGYTF.

This clonotype was observed at least ten times. V usage is TRBV4-3 and J usage is TRBJ2-1, with 8 bases lining up with TRBD2. This CDR3 region has 15 residues. Germline assignment: CDR1 LGHNA and CDR2 YSLEER. V lost 1 base and J lost 1; bases outside the gene matches: 0. The CDR3 reads CASSQAGGSYNEQFF. As DNA, the CDR3 is TGCGCCAGCAGCCAAGCGGGGGGGTCCTACAATGAGCAGTTCTTC.

This clonotype has more than one count but fewer than ten. V usage is TRBV20-1 and J usage is TRBJ1-1; D remains unclear. Per germline, CDR1 DFQATT and CDR2 SNEGSKA (reference sequence). The CDR3 is made up of 11 amino acids. The V end lost 3 bases, the J end lost 3 bases, and 5 bases lay between the germline ends. This CDR3 reads CSASIYTEAFF. CDR3 nucleotides: TGCAGTGCTAGCATCTACACTGAAGCTTTCTTT.

The table lists this clonotype with a few counts. The chain couples TRBV20-1 to TRBJ2-7, with 8 bases aligning to TRBD2. V dropped 2 bases and J dropped 4; count of bases not matched to a gene: 4. Germline CDR1 DFQATT, CDR2 SNEGSKA (reference sequence). This CDR3 region has 13 residues. CDR3 protein: CSARKRETYEQYF. CDR3 in DNA: TGCAGTGCTAGAAAGCGGGAGACTTACGAGCAGTACTTC.

This clonotype was found a few times. V gene TRBV28 combines with J gene TRBJ2-3; D possibly matches TRBD1 or TRBD2 (5 bases each). The V gene lost 0 bases and the J gene lost 4 bases, with 14 bases spanning the gap. The CDR3 is 16 amino acids. Germline assignment: CDR1 MDHEN and CDR2 SYDVKM. The CDR3 DNA reads as TGTGCCAGCAGTTTATGGCCGTGGGGGAAGGCAGATACGCAGTATTTT. It encodes CASSLWPWGKADTQYF.

This clonotype appeared a few times. V is TRBV7-9 and J is TRBJ2-3; D is possibly TRBD2 (6 bases). The germline V gene encodes CDR1 SEHNR and CDR2 FQNEAQ (reference sequence). Trimming took 2 bases from V and 0 from J, leaving 12 bases between them. CDR3 length: 16 amino acids. Here the CDR3 DNA reads TGTGCCAGCAGCTTATTACGGCTAGCGAGCACAGATACGCAGTATTTT. Its protein is CASSLLRLASTDTQYF.

This clonotype was counted between two and nine times. The V and J genes are TRBV5-5 and TRBJ2-1; 7 bases agree with TRBD1. Germline V gene lookup returns CDR1 SGHKS and CDR2 YYEKEE (reference sequence). This CDR3 comprises 16 residues. With 0 bases clipped from V and 7 bases from J, the junction kept 10 bases outside the gene matches. In DNA form, the CDR3 reads TGTGCCAGCAGCTTGGCCGACAGGGAAGGATGGAATGAGCAGTTCTTC. This codes for CASSLADREGWNEQFF.

This clonotype came up a few times. The chain links TRBV28 to TRBJ1-1, with 7 bases identical to TRBD1. V shed 5 bases and J 4 bases; nucleotides not matched to a gene: 10. Germline CDR1 reads MDHEN; CDR2 reads SYDVKM. The CDR3 length is 15 residues. CDR3 amino acids: CASSPRQGRGTEAFF. CDR3 nucleotide sequence: TGTGCCAGCAGTCCCAGACAGGGCCGGGGCACTGAAGCTTTCTTT. Drawing the rest from reference TRBV28 and TRBJ1-1, the complete variable domain is DVKVTQSSRYLVKRTGEKVFLECVQDMDHENMFWYRQDPGLGLRLIYFSYDVKMKEKGDIPEGYSVSREKKERFSLILESASTNQTSMYLCASSPRQGRGTEAFFGQGTRLTVV.

The chain links TRBV12-3 or TRBV12-4 to TRBJ2-2; D is unresolved. The CDR3 is 13 amino acids. V gave up 10 bases and J gave up 1 base, with 10 bases separating them. The CDR3 DNA is TGTGCCACCAAAAACAGGAACACCGGGGAGCTGTTTTTT. Protein sequence: CATKNRNTGELFF.

This clonotype was seen many times. This chain joins TRBV12-3 or TRBV12-4 and TRBJ1-5; 8 positions match TRBD1. CDR3 length equals 14 residues. V was pared by 5 bases and J by 1 base, with 1 base of the junction left unmatched. Here the CDR3 reads CASSRTGSNQPQHF. For the CDR3, the DNA is TGTGCCAGCAGTCGGACAGGGAGCAATCAGCCCCAGCATTTT.

V and J are TRBV28 and TRBJ2-7, with 12 positions matching TRBD1. In germline, CDR1 is MDHEN, CDR2 SYDVKM. This CDR3 contains 14 residues. The J segment lost 7 bases and the V segment lost 7 bases, leaving 8 bases of the junction unmatched. CDR3 protein: CASTEGQGAREQYF. CDR3 in DNA: TGTGCCAGCACCGAGGGACAGGGGGCGCGAGAGCAGTACTTC.

V usage is TRBV4-3 and J usage is TRBJ2-7; D gene ambiguous. Trimming removed 1 base at V and 0 bases at J, with 10 bases between. CDR3 length: 15 amino acids. The germline V gene has CDR1 LGHNA and CDR2 YSLEER. The CDR3 region has the DNA TGCGCCAGCAGCCAAGTGTTCGGCTACTCCTACGAGCAGTACTTC. Translation: CASSQVFGYSYEQYF.

The CDR3: CASSLPGLNEQFF. As DNA, the CDR3 is TGTGCCAGCAGCTTACCCGGACTTAATGAGCAGTTCTTC. The chain has TRBV11-2 and TRBJ2-1; TRBD2 might be the D (5 bases). CDR3 size: 13 residues. Between the trimmed V and J ends, which lost 2 bases and 7 bases, there was a span of 9 bases. The germline V gene encodes CDR1 SGHAT and CDR2 FQNNGV. The full variable domain, in which reference TRBV11-2 and TRBJ2-1 provide the parts outside the CDR3, is EAGVAQSPRYKIIEKRQSVAFWCNPISGHATLYWYQQILGQGPKLLIQFQNNGVVDDSQLPKDRFSAERLKGVDSTLKIQPAKLEDSAVYLCASSLPGLNEQFFGPGTRLTVL.

The genes are TRBV6-1 and TRBJ2-4, with unresolved D. This CDR3 spans 13 amino acids. The V and J ends lost 6 bases and 0 bases respectively, with 6 bases between them. Per germline, CDR1 MNHNS and CDR2 SASEGT. Written as DNA, the CDR3 is TGTGCCAGCAGGGATCTAGCCAAAAACATTCAGTACTTC. This codes for CASRDLAKNIQYF.

On this clonotype itself: An end of the junction differs from the germline gene, which may be a read error. V usage is TRBV27 and J usage is TRBJ2-1; 13 nucleotides agree with TRBD2. CDR1 is MNHEY, CDR2 SMNVEV, per germline (reference sequence). This CDR3 is 15 amino acids long. CDR3 nucleotides: TGTGCCAGCAGTTTACGACTAGCGGGGGGCCCAGAGCGGTTCTTC. Translation: CASSLRLAGGPERFF.

This chain uses TRBV5-1 with TRBJ2-5; 8 bases map to TRBD1. The CDR3 loop spans 14 amino acids. With V trimmed by 4 bases and J by 5 bases, 7 bases remained unmatched. Per the germline V gene, CDR1 is SGHRS and CDR2 is YFSETQ. The CDR3 nucleotides are TGCGCCAGCAGCAGGACAGGGCAAACGGAGACCCAGTACTTC. It codes for CASSRTGQTETQYF.